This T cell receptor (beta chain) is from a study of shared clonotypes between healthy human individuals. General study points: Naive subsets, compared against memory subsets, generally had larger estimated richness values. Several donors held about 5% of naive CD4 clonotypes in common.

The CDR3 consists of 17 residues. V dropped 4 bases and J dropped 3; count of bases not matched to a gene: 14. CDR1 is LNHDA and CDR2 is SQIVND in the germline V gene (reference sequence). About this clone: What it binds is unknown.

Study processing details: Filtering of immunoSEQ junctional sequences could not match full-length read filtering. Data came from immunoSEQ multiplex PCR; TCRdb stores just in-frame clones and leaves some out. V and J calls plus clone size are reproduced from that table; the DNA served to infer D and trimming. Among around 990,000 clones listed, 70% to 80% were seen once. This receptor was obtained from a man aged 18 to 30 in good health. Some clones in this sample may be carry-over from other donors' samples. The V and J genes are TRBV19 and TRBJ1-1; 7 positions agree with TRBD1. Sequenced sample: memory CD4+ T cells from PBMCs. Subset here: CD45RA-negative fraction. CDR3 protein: CASSRGPGQLIDTEAFF. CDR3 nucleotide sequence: TGTGCCAGTAGTAGGGGCCCGGGACAGTTGATCGACACTGAAGCTTTCTTT.